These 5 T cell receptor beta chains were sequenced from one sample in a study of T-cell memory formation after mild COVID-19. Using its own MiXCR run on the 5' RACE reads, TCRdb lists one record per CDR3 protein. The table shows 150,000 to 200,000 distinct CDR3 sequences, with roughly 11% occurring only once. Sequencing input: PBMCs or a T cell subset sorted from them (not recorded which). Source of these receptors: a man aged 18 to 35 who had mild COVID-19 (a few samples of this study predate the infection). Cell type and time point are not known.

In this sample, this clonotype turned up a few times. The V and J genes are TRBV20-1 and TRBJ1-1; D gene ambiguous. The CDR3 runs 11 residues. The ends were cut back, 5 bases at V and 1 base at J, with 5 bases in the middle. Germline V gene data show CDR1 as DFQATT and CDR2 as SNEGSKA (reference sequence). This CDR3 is CSAPGNTEAFF. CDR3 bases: TGCAGTGCTCCCGGGAACACTGAAGCTTTCTTT.

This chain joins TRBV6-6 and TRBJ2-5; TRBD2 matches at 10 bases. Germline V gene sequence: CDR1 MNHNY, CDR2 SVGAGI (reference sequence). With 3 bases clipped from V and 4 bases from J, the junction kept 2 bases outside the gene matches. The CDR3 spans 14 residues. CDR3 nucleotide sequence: TGTGCCAGCAGTTATAGCGGGGGGTCAGAGACCCAGTACTTC. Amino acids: CASSYSGGSETQYF.

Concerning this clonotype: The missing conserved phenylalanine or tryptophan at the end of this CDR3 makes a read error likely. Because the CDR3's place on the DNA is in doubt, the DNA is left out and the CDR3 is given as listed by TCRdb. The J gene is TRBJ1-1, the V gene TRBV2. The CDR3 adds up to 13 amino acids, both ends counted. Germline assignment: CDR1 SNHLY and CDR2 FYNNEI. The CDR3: CASMVQGYRSRRV.

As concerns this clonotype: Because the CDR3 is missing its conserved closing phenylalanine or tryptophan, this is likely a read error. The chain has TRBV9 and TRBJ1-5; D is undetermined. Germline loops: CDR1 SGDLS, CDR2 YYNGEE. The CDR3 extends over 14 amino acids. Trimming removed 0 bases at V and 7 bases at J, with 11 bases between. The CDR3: CASSVGSGYQPQHI. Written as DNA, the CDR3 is TGTGCCAGCAGCGTAGGGTCGGGGTACCAGCCCCAGCATATT.

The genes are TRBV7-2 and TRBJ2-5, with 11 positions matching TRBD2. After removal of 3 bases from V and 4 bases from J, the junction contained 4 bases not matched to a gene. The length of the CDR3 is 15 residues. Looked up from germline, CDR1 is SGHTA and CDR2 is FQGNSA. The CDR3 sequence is CASSFSGGAGETQYF. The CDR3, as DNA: TGTGCCAGCAGCTTTAGCGGGGGGGCGGGAGAGACCCAGTACTTC.